What follows are 28 T cell receptor beta chains derived from one specimen sequenced in a study of cytomegalovirus exposure and HLA in healthy donors. The PCR employed 60 Vbeta primers together with 13 Jbeta primers. The assay was immunoSEQ multiplex PCR, and TCRdb's table has in-frame clones only and misses some. The sample lists fewer than 120,000 clones; roughly four fifths were seen once. Sequencing was carried out using PBMCs. All receptors derive from a woman aged 25 to 39 in good health and CMV-seronegative.

With regard to this clone: This specimen includes other DNA sequences encoding the same CDR3. The rearrangement joins TRBV19 to TRBJ1-5; D is unresolved. The V end lost 2 bases, the J end lost 0 bases, and 5 bases lay between the germline ends. CDR1 is LNHDA and CDR2 is SQIVND in the germline V gene (reference sequence). The CDR3 contains 14 residues. Here the CDR3 DNA reads TGTGCCAGTAGTATATCCGGTAGCAATCAGCCCCAGCATTTT. Protein sequence: CASSISGSNQPQHF.

The chain recombines TRBV30 with TRBJ1-1; D gene ambiguous. This CDR3 spans 12 amino acids. V was trimmed by 4 bases and J by 0 bases, leaving 6 bases between them. From germline, CDR1 is GTSNPN and CDR2 SVGIG (reference sequence). The CDR3 loop is CAWTRMNTEAFF. In DNA form, the CDR3 reads TGTGCCTGGACGCGGATGAACACTGAAGCTTTCTTT.

The chain employs TRBV11-2 and TRBJ2-1; 7 positions agree with TRBD2. With V trimmed by 1 base and J by 8 bases, 5 bases remained unmatched. Germline V CDR1 and CDR2: SGHAT, FQNNGV. CDR3 length: 14 amino acids. The CDR3 sequence is CASSLVAGGDEQFF. CDR3 in DNA: TGTGCCAGCAGCTTAGTAGCGGGCGGTGATGAGCAGTTCTTC.

The V call is TRBV27, the J call TRBJ1-2, with D possibly matching TRBD1 (6 bases). Trimming left V 4 bases short and J 6 bases short, with 12 bases between. In germline, CDR1 is MNHEY, CDR2 SMNVEV (reference sequence). CDR3 length: 13 residues. In DNA form, the CDR3 reads TGTGCCAGCAGTTCTCAAAACAGGGATGGCTACACCTTC. Translated, it gives CASSSQNRDGYTF.

This sequence joins TRBV4-3 and TRBJ1-6; 11 bases agree with TRBD1. CDR1 and CDR2 from the germline V gene are LGHNA and YSLEER. J lost 9 bases, V lost 0 bases, and 4 bases had no gene match. This CDR3 has 16 amino acids. CDR3 region: CASSQDPGTGGSPLHF. CDR3 DNA sequence: TGCGCCAGCAGCCAAGATCCGGGGACAGGGGGTTCACCCCTCCACTTT.

This clone has just a few counts. The chain is built from TRBV7-9 and TRBJ2-7; 7 bases fit TRBD1. Per germline, CDR1 SEHNR and CDR2 FQNEAQ (reference sequence). The J segment lost 2 bases and the V segment lost 2 bases, leaving 3 bases of the junction unmatched. The CDR3 length is 14 residues. The CDR3 loop is CASSLLDRTYEQYF. CDR3 in DNA: TGTGCCAGCAGCTTACTGGACAGGACCTACGAGCAGTACTTC.

The V call is TRBV10-3, the J call TRBJ2-7; TRBD2 is a possible D gene (7 bases). The germline V and J ends were trimmed by 4 bases and 1 base, with 17 bases remaining between them. The germline gives CDR1 ENHRY, CDR2 SYGVKD. The CDR3 extends over 16 amino acids. The chain's CDR3 is CAISGGGWGRSYEQYF. The CDR3 DNA follows: TGTGCCATCAGTGGGGGGGGCTGGGGGCGGTCCTACGAGCAGTACTTC.

V usage is TRBV7-9 and J usage is TRBJ1-2; D gene unclear. CDR1 and CDR2 (germline): SEHNR, FQNEAQ (reference sequence). V dropped 5 bases and J dropped 0 bases, with 13 bases sitting between them. This CDR3 is 15 amino acids long. CDR3 region: CASSPNRDSNYGYTF. The CDR3 nucleotides are TGTGCCAGCAGCCCCAACCGGGATTCTAACTATGGCTACACCTTC.

The chain combines TRBV7-9 with TRBJ2-7, with D possibly being TRBD1 (6 bases). The CDR3 is made up of 14 amino acids. V was cut by 5 bases and J by 5 bases, with 16 bases left in between. The V gene's germline CDR1 is SEHNR and CDR2 FQNEAQ (reference sequence). This CDR3 reads CASSDNRWGHEQYF. CDR3 coding DNA: TGTGCCAGCAGCGACAACAGATGGGGGCACGAGCAGTACTTC.

The chain uses TRBV5-4 and TRBJ2-5, with D tentatively TRBD1 (5 bases). The CDR3 runs 17 residues. V was clipped by 1 base and J by 5 bases, with 21 bases between them. Germline V gene sequence: CDR1 SGHNT, CDR2 YYREEE (reference sequence). CDR3 nucleotide sequence: TGTGCCAGCAGCTTGTTTGTAGGGGCGAACCCGGGTGAGACCCAGTACTTC. Encoded protein: CASSLFVGANPGETQYF. Using reference TRBV5-4 and TRBJ2-5 for the parts outside the CDR3, the full variable domain is ETGVTQSPTHLIKTRGQQVTLRCSSQSGHNTVSWYQQALGQGPQFIFQYYREEENGRGNFPPRFSGLQFPNYSSELNVNALELDDSALYLCASSLFVGANPGETQYFGPGTRLLVL.

J is TRBJ2-1 and V is TRBV30; D is perhaps TRBD2 (6 bases). Germline CDR1 GTSNPN, CDR2 SVGIG (reference sequence). CDR3 length: 12 amino acids. V shed 1 base and J shed 8 bases, with 9 bases lying between them. The CDR3 coding sequence is TGTGCCTGGAGTGGGAGGGCCTATGAGCAGTTCTTC. Translation gives CAWSGRAYEQFF. The full variable domain, completed using reference TRBV30 and TRBJ2-1, is SQTIHQWPATLVQPVGSPLSLECTVEGTSNPNLYWYRQAAGRGLQLLFYSVGIGQISSEVPQNLSASRPQDRQFILSSKKLLLSDSGFYLCAWSGRAYEQFFGPGTRLTVL.

CDR3 nucleotide sequence: TGTGCCAGCACCAGGGGGACAGGGGCGGCCTACGAGCAGTACTTC. Its translation: CASTRGTGAAYEQYF. The chain joins TRBV6-1 to TRBJ2-7; 10 bases are shared with TRBD1. CDR1 and CDR2 (germline): MNHNS, SASEGT. The CDR3 has 15 amino acids. The V gene end was trimmed by 7 bases and the J gene end by 2 bases; junction bases not matched to a gene: 8.

The genes are TRBV28 and TRBJ2-6; TRBD1 agrees at 11 bases. V shed 6 bases and J 2 bases; nucleotides not matched to a gene: 9. In germline, CDR1 is MDHEN, CDR2 SYDVKM. The CDR3 covers 18 residues. The CDR3 is CASRQWTGGMAGANVLTF. CDR3 nucleotide sequence: TGTGCCAGCAGACAATGGACAGGGGGCATGGCTGGGGCCAACGTCCTGACTTTC.

This clone was seen a few times. The chain couples TRBV29-1 to TRBJ1-4; no clear D. Looked up from germline, CDR1 is SQVTM and CDR2 is ANQGSEA. V dropped 5 bases and J dropped 0 bases, with 13 bases sitting between them. The CDR3 extends over 15 amino acids. The CDR3 region is CSVMRSSATNEKLFF. CDR3 bases: TGCAGCGTTATGCGGTCCTCAGCAACTAATGAAAAACTGTTTTTT. Full variable domain (outside the CDR3, taken from reference TRBV29-1 and TRBJ1-4): SAVISQKPSRDICQRGTSLTIQCQVDSQVTMMFWYRQQPGQSLTLIATANQGSEATYESGFVIDKFPISRPNLTFSTLTVSNMSPEDSSIYLCSVMRSSATNEKLFFGSGTQLSVL.

The chain carries TRBV6-5 and TRBJ1-1; D may be TRBD1 (5 bases). The CDR3 has 13 residues. V lost 5 bases, J lost 0 bases, and 7 bases lay in between. In germline, CDR1 is MNHEY, CDR2 SVGAGI. The CDR3 loop is CASSLQVNTEAFF. DNA for the CDR3: TGTGCCAGCAGTCTACAGGTGAACACTGAAGCTTTCTTT.

CDR3 region: CASSLGTSRTYEQYF. Here the CDR3 DNA reads TGTGCCAGCAGCCTTGGGACTAGCCGAACCTACGAGCAGTACTTC. The chain employs TRBV13 and TRBJ2-7, with 9 bases identical to TRBD2. Germline V gives CDR1 PRHDT, CDR2 FYEKMQ (reference sequence). The length of the CDR3 is 15 residues. J gave up 2 bases and V 5 bases, and 7 bases lay outside the gene matches. The whole variable domain, filled in from reference TRBV13 and TRBJ2-7, reads AAGVIQSPRHLIKEKRETATLKCYPIPRHDTVYWYQQGPGQDPQFLISFYEKMQSDKGSIPDRFSAQQFSDYHSELNMSSLELGDSALYFCASSLGTSRTYEQYFGPGTRLTVT.

This clone was seen only a few times. The chain links TRBV7-2 to TRBJ1-4; possibly TRBD1 for D (6 bases). Germline CDR1 is SGHTA and CDR2 is FQGNSA. The CDR3 is 16 residues long. V lost 2 bases, J lost 5 bases, and 15 bases lay in between. CDR3 sequence reads: CASSLSGGLANEKLFF. In DNA, the CDR3 is TGTGCCAGCAGCTTATCGGGGGGGCTGGCAAATGAAAAACTGTTTTTT.

This clone was recorded only once. The chain combines TRBV5-1 with TRBJ2-2, with D hard to call. The CDR3 contains 12 residues. The V gene lost 7 bases and the J gene lost 4 bases, with 8 bases spanning the gap. CDR1 and CDR2 (germline): SGHRS, YFSETQ. The CDR3 is CASDDFTGELFF. The CDR3 DNA sequence: TGCGCCAGCGACGACTTCACCGGGGAGCTGTTTTTT.

This chain links TRBV6-5 with TRBJ1-1; 8 positions agree with TRBD1. The CDR3 runs 13 residues. Per germline, CDR1 MNHEY and CDR2 SVGAGI. With V trimmed by 5 bases and J by 4 bases, 3 bases remained unmatched. The CDR3 sequence is CASSKTGGTEAFF. CDR3 bases: TGTGCCAGCAGTAAAACAGGGGGCACTGAAGCTTTCTTT.

The chain has TRBV7-6 and TRBJ2-7; 8 bases are a match to TRBD1. This CDR3 is 14 amino acids long. Germline values: CDR1 SGHVS, CDR2 FNYEAQ. V trimming: 5 bases; J trimming: 2 bases; junction bases outside the gene matches: 5. The CDR3 bases are TGTGCCAGCAGCATGACAGGGGACACCTACGAGCAGTACTTC. It specifies CASSMTGDTYEQYF.

This clone was detected only a few times. This chain connects TRBV28 to TRBJ2-7; 8 bases match TRBD2. After removal of 4 bases from V and 7 bases from J, the junction contained 9 bases not matched to a gene. The CDR3 sequence is 14 residues long. Germline V gene sequence: CDR1 MDHEN, CDR2 SYDVKM. CDR3 amino acids: CASSSLGGANEQYF. The CDR3 nucleotides read TGTGCCAGCAGTTCCCTCGGGGGGGCTAATGAGCAGTACTTC.

The chain recombines TRBV7-2 with TRBJ1-5, with TRBD1 as a possible D gene (6 bases). Germline V lookup: CDR1 SGHTA, CDR2 FQGNSA. V lost 1 base to trimming and J lost 4 bases, with 11 bases between them. The CDR3 runs to 15 residues. In nucleotides, the CDR3 is TGTGCCAGCAGCTTAGTTCCCCAGGGGAATCAGCCCCAGCATTTT. Protein product: CASSLVPQGNQPQHF.

The chain carries TRBV10-3 and TRBJ1-1, with 7 bases that match TRBD1. Germline V gene sequence: CDR1 ENHRY, CDR2 SYGVKD. The CDR3 spans 15 residues. V was pared by 4 bases and J by 1 base, with 6 bases of the junction left unmatched. The CDR3 DNA is TGTGCCATCAGTGTAGGGGGCGCCGGGAACACTGAAGCTTTCTTT. This translates into CAISVGGAGNTEAFF.

A few counts support this clone. This chain uses TRBV30 with TRBJ2-3; no firm D call. This CDR3 comprises 12 residues. V gave up 3 bases and J gave up 0 bases, with 4 bases separating them. Germline assignment: CDR1 GTSNPN and CDR2 SVGIG (reference sequence). The CDR3 sequence: CAWRRSTDTQYF. Written as DNA, the CDR3 is TGTGCCTGGAGGAGAAGCACAGATACGCAGTATTTT.

The rearrangement uses TRBV29-1 and TRBJ1-2, with TRBD1 matching 9 bases. The V and J ends lost 3 bases and 7 bases, in that order; junction bases with no gene match: 9. The CDR3 sequence is 14 residues long. Germline V gene sequence: CDR1 SQVTM, CDR2 ANQGSEA. CDR3 DNA sequence: TGCAGCGTTGAGGCACAGGGGGCGCTTCTTGGCTACACCTTC. Protein product: CSVEAQGALLGYTF.

J is TRBJ2-3 and V is TRBV4-3; D is possibly TRBD2 (6 bases). The CDR3 has 16 amino acids. V was cut by 5 bases and J by 0 bases, with 15 bases left in between. The germline gives CDR1 LGHNA, CDR2 YSLEER. The chain's CDR3 is CASSEVLGGSTDTQYF. In DNA, the CDR3 is TGCGCCAGCAGCGAAGTATTGGGGGGAAGCACAGATACGCAGTATTTT.

V gene TRBV28 combines with J gene TRBJ1-5, with D possibly TRBD1 on 5 matching bases. This CDR3 is 14 amino acids long. Trimming removed 2 bases from V and 4 bases from J, with 9 bases in between. CDR1 and CDR2 (germline): MDHEN, SYDVKM. The DNA for the CDR3 is TGTGCCAGCAGTTTACGGGGGAGGAATCAGCCCCAGCATTTT. Translating gives CASSLRGRNQPQHF.

This clone occurred once. This chain uses TRBV4-3 with TRBJ2-4; the match to TRBD2 covers 10 bases. V lost 0 bases and J lost 0; bases outside the gene matches: 17. CDR1 LGHNA and CDR2 YSLEER come from the germline V gene. This CDR3 has 22 residues. Here the CDR3 reads CASSQDQSPTSGILLAKNIQYF. In DNA form, the CDR3 reads TGCGCCAGCAGCCAAGACCAAAGTCCCACTAGCGGGATCCTACTAGCCAAAAACATTCAGTACTTC.